The sequence of this T cell receptor beta chain was determined in a study of blood T cells in healthy people across ages. Study conclusions and caveats: Naive T cell percentage strongly correlated with TCR beta diversity.

A second PCR, run for about 7 to 11 cycles, used a sample-barcoded 5' primer plus a J-beta primer mix. Every cDNA was tagged by a template-switch adaptor with 12 random nucleotides. One entry per CDR3 protein results from TCRdb running MiXCR on the 5' RACE reads. The data show roughly 1.7 million distinct CDR3 sequences, with roughly 30% seen just once and roughly 12% held by the top ten. This CDR3 spans 18 amino acids. Looked up from germline, CDR1 is SGHRS and CDR2 is YFSETQ. Regarding this clonotype: Its matching antigen is unknown. A single base separates this from a much larger clone, so it may be a read error.

This receptor was identified in a woman younger than 45 in good health. The chain carries TRBV5-1 and TRBJ2-5; possible D gene TRBD1, 6 bases. The sequenced material came from blood. In DNA form, the CDR3 reads TGCACCAGCAGCTTGCTTCCCCAGGGGATCGGATCACAAGAGACCCAGTACTTC. This translates into CTSSLLPQGIGSQETQYF.